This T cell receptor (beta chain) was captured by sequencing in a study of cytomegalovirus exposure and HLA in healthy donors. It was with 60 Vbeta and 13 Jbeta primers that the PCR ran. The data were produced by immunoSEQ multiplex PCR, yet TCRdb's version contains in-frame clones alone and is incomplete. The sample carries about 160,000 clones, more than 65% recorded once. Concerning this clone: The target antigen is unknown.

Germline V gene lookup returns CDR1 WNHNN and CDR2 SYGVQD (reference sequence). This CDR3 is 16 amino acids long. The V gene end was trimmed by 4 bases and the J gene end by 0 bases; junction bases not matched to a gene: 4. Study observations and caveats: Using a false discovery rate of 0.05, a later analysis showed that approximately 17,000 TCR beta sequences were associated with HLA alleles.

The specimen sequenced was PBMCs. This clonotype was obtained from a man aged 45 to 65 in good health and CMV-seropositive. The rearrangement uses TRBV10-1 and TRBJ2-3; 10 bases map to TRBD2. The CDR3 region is CASSVGAGGSTDTQYF. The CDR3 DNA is TGCGCCAGCAGTGTCGGAGCGGGGGGGAGCACAGATACGCAGTATTTT.